The 4 T cell receptor beta chains reported below all come from one sample, sequenced in a study of T cells in Graves' hyperthyroidism and ophthalmopathy. Researchers amplified the TCR beta CDR3 regions from RNA transcripts. Primed by the HTBI set, a first-round RT-PCR was run on the TCR CDR3. TCRdb re-analysed the multiplex PCR reads in MiXCR, keeping a single row per CDR3 protein. The table lists about half a million distinct CDR3 sequences, about 22% of them singletons. Sequenced material: blood. These TCRs come from a woman aged 65 to 85 with Graves' ophthalmopathy.

The rearrangement joins TRBV6-2 or TRBV6-3 to TRBJ1-2, with D perhaps matching TRBD1 (6 bases). Trimming pared 4 bases from V and 4 bases from J, leaving 13 bases between. The CDR3 runs 14 residues. Germline V gives CDR1 MNHEY, CDR2 SVGEGT. The CDR3 DNA follows: TGTGCCAGCAGTTGGGACACGGAACCCTATGGCTACACCTTC. It yields the protein CASSWDTEPYGYTF.

This chain uses TRBV12-3 or TRBV12-4 with TRBJ1-5, with unresolved D. The V gene lost 6 bases and the J gene lost 0 bases, with 9 bases spanning the gap. This CDR3 has 14 residues. The CDR3 loop is CASRVSYSNQPQHF. CDR3 in DNA: TGTGCCAGCAGGGTGTCCTATAGCAATCAGCCCCAGCATTTT.

This clonotype was seen a handful of times. A much larger clone is a single base away; this may be a read error. The chain carries TRBV2 and TRBJ1-1; D gene ambiguous. Trimming pared 5 bases from V and 12 bases from J, leaving 13 bases between. Germline V gene lookup returns CDR1 SNHLY and CDR2 FYNNEI. The CDR3 length is 11 residues. Written as DNA, the CDR3 is TGTGCCAGCAGTTTATCAGGTAGAACTTTCTTT. This gives the protein CASSLSGRTFF.

This clonotype has only a few counts. The chain couples TRBV18 to TRBJ1-1; D not certain. The CDR3 contains 13 residues. V gave up 0 bases and J gave up 5 bases, with 7 bases separating them. Looked up from germline, CDR1 is KGHSH and CDR2 is LQKENI. The CDR3 DNA sequence: TGTGCCAGCTCACCACCCGAAGGTACTGAAGCTTTCTTT. Its protein product is CASSPPEGTEAFF.